The 10 T cell receptor beta chains presented below share a single source sample, sequenced in a study of T cells in Graves' hyperthyroidism and ophthalmopathy. It was RNA transcripts that yielded the amplified TCR beta CDR3 regions. In the first-round RT-PCR of the TCR CDR3, the HTBI primer set was used. Each CDR3 protein gets one entry after TCRdb re-called the multiplex PCR reads with MiXCR. The sample holds fewer than 650,000 distinct CDR3 sequences, around 15% seen once. Input material: blood. The receptors originated from a woman in her 40s with Graves' hyperthyroidism.

In this sample, this clonotype turned up many times. One end of the junction fails to match germline, which may point to a read error. This chain links TRBV5-1 with TRBJ1-5, with 7 bases aligning to TRBD1. The CDR3 is made up of 15 amino acids. Germline V lookup: CDR1 SGHRS, CDR2 YFSETQ. In DNA, the CDR3 is TGTGCCAGCAGTTTAGGGACAGCCAGCAATCAGCCCCAGCATTTT. It codes for CASSLGTASNQPQHF.

At least ten counts were recorded for this clonotype. This chain joins TRBV30 and TRBJ1-1; the D is unclear. Per germline, CDR1 GTSNPN and CDR2 SVGIG (reference sequence). V shed 0 bases and J shed 0 bases, with 8 bases lying between them. The CDR3 has 14 residues. The CDR3 here is CAWSVRGLNTEAFF. The DNA for the CDR3 is TGTGCCTGGAGTGTACGTGGATTGAACACTGAAGCTTTCTTT.

This clonotype came up a few times. The chain combines TRBV7-3 with TRBJ1-3; 12 nucleotides match TRBD1. There are 19 residues in the CDR3. V shed 1 base and J 4 bases; nucleotides not matched to a gene: 11. Looked up from germline, CDR1 is SGHTA and CDR2 is FQGTGA. As DNA, the CDR3 is TGTGCCAGCAGCTTAAAGCCGAAGGGACAGGGGGCGCAGGGAAACACCATATATTTT. Amino acids: CASSLKPKGQGAQGNTIYF. Together with reference TRBV7-3 and TRBJ1-3, the CDR3 gives the full variable domain: GAGVSQTPSNKVTEKGKYVELRCDPISGHTALYWYRQSLGQGPEFLIYFQGTGAADDSGLPNDRFFAVRPEGSVSTLKIQRTERGDSAVYLCASSLKPKGQGAQGNTIYFGEGSWLTVV.

This clonotype was counted ten times or more. J is TRBJ2-6 and V is TRBV6-1, with a tentative D call TRBD2 (7 bases). CDR3 size: 18 residues. Germline CDR1 is MNHNS and CDR2 is SASEGT. Trimming shortened V by 0 bases and J by 1 base, and 13 bases separated the two germline ends. The CDR3 DNA sequence: TGTGCCAGCAGTGAAGCGGGGGGGGCAGGGTCTGGGGCCAACGTCCTGACTTTC. Translation gives CASSEAGGAGSGANVLTF.

A word on this clonotype: No conserved phenylalanine or tryptophan ends this CDR3, so it is likely a read error. This chain uses TRBV7-3 with TRBJ1-4; D gene uncertain. Looked up from germline, CDR1 is SGHTA and CDR2 is FQGTGA. The ends were cut back, 5 bases at V and 5 bases at J, with 15 bases in the middle. The CDR3 runs to 15 residues. The CDR3 nucleotides read TGTGCCAGCAGCCCCCGACTGAATTCCAATGAAAAACTGTTTCTT. It specifies CASSPRLNSNEKLFL.

This rearrangement joins TRBV7-9 to TRBJ2-7, with no clear D. There are 14 residues in the CDR3. Between the trimmed V and J ends, which lost 5 bases and 4 bases, there was a span of 15 bases. The germline CDR1 and CDR2 sequences are SEHNR and FQNEAQ (reference sequence). The CDR3 coding sequence is TGTGCCAGCAGCACATTTATATCCCCATACGAGCAGTACTTC. Its protein product is CASSTFISPYEQYF.

The gene calls are TRBV7-3 and TRBJ2-1; D is undetermined. Trimming shortened V by 5 bases and J by 9 bases, and 17 bases separated the two germline ends. The CDR3 is made up of 14 amino acids. Per the germline V gene, CDR1 is SGHTA and CDR2 is FQGTGA. This CDR3 is CASSRYTSTGEQFF. CDR3 DNA: TGTGCCAGCAGCCGTTATACCTCGACCGGTGAGCAGTTCTTC. The full variable domain, with the rest looked up from reference TRBV7-3 and TRBJ2-1, is GAGVSQTPSNKVTEKGKYVELRCDPISGHTALYWYRQSLGQGPEFLIYFQGTGAADDSGLPNDRFFAVRPEGSVSTLKIQRTERGDSAVYLCASSRYTSTGEQFFGPGTRLTVL.

This clonotype has ten or more counts. The V and J genes are TRBV15 and TRBJ1-5; no reliable D call. The V and J ends lost 0 bases and 4 bases respectively, with 10 bases between them. The CDR3 contains 15 residues. The germline V gene has CDR1 LNHNV and CDR2 YYDKDF (reference sequence). The CDR3 reads CATSRDGLLNQPQHF. The CDR3 DNA reads TGTGCCACCAGCAGAGATGGTTTACTAAATCAGCCCCAGCATTTT.

In regard to this clonotype: It may be a read error: a sequence one base away is much more abundant. Since the CDR3 does not end with the conserved phenylalanine or tryptophan, this likely comes from a read error. This rearrangement joins TRBV28 to TRBJ2-3; D call uncertain. In germline, CDR1 is MDHEN, CDR2 SYDVKM. The V end lost 5 bases, the J end lost 1 base, and 19 bases lay between the germline ends. This CDR3 comprises 17 residues. Written as DNA, the CDR3 is TGTGCCAGCAGTCCCCCCCCTGCCTTCACCCGCACAGATACGCAGTATTCT. This sequence encodes CASSPPPAFTRTDTQYS.

This clonotype has a count of ten or more. CDR3: CASTRGQGGYGELFF. The DNA of the CDR3 is TGTGCCAGCACAAGGGGACAGGGAGGATATGGGGAGCTGTTTTTT. This rearrangement joins TRBV9 to TRBJ2-2; 9 nucleotides align to TRBD1. CDR3 length equals 15 residues. V lost 6 bases to trimming and J lost 8 bases; unmatched junction nucleotides: 11. The germline gives CDR1 SGDLS, CDR2 YYNGEE.